These T cell receptor beta chains were read from a single sample in a study of blood T cells in healthy people across ages. One entry per CDR3 protein, called by TCRdb with MiXCR from the 5' RACE reads. Counted here are 800,000 to 950,000 distinct CDR3 sequences, roughly 52% occurring once; the ten biggest clones make up over 10%. Sequencing was performed on blood. Receptor source: a man aged 25 to 40 in good health. Both conserved end residues are part of each CDR3. The order of the fields is V gene, D gene, J gene, clone size, CDR3 protein, CDR3 DNA. A D gene is named only where the DNA matches it firmly. Size tells how often a clone was seen (once, few, many) or the class of an expanded clone, and some rows leave it out.

>TRBV5-1|.|TRBJ2-3|.
CASSRAMPGTFLSTDTQYF
TGCGCCAGCAGCCGTGCGATGCCAGGGACCTTCCTTAGCACAGATACGCAGTATTTT
>TRBV5-1|.|TRBJ1-1|.
CASSLYFNTEAFF
TGCGCCAGCAGCTTGTATTTCAACACTGAAGCTTTCTTT
>TRBV12-3/TRBV12-4|TRBD2|TRBJ2-1|.
CAARGGLAGSSYNEQFF
TGTGCCGCCCGAGGGGGACTAGCGGGGAGCTCCTACAATGAGCAGTTCTTC
>TRBV5-1|.|TRBJ2-7|many
CASSVRVPTNEQYF
TGCGCCAGCAGCGTCCGGGTCCCCACGAACGAGCAGTACTTC
>TRBV28|.|TRBJ2-2|.
CASTYTGELFF
TGTGCCAGCACTTACACCGGGGAGCTGTTTTTT
>TRBV6-5|TRBD1|TRBJ2-1|.
CASAGGNEQFF
TGTGCCAGCGCAGGGGGCAATGAGCAGTTCTTC
>TRBV20-1|TRBD1|TRBJ1-4|.
CSAAGQGNEKLFF
TGCAGTGCGGCGGGACAGGGAAACGAAAAACTGTTTTTT
>TRBV20-1|TRBD1|TRBJ2-3|.
CSVQGATDTQYF
TGCAGTGTGCAGGGGGCAACAGATACGCAGTATTTT
>TRBV5-1|TRBD2|TRBJ2-3|.
CASSLSTSGGADTQYF
TGCGCCAGCAGCTTGTCGACTAGCGGGGGGGCGGATACGCAGTATTTT
>TRBV28|.|TRBJ2-7|many
CASSRILEQYF
TGTGCCAGCAGTCGGATCCTCGAGCAGTACTTC
>TRBV7-9|TRBD1|TRBJ1-2|.
CASNPTLDWSRGNLYGYTF
TGTGCCAGCAACCCAACCCTTGACTGGAGCAGGGGGAACCTCTATGGCTACACCTTC
>TRBV7-9|TRBD1|TRBJ2-1|.
CASSHRDSNEQFF
TGTGCCAGCAGCCACCGGGACAGCAATGAGCAGTTCTTC
>TRBV6-1|TRBD1|TRBJ2-2|.
CASNRQGTGELFF
TGTGCCAGCAACAGACAGGGGACCGGGGAGCTGTTTTTT
>TRBV19|.|TRBJ2-7|.
CASSMQRNTGYEQYF
TGTGCCAGTAGTATGCAGCGCAACACGGGCTACGAGCAGTACTTC
>TRBV20-1|.|TRBJ1-5|.
CSAREGINQPQHF
TGCAGTGCTAGAGAGGGGATCAATCAGCCCCAGCATTTT
>TRBV7-8|.|TRBJ2-5|.
CASSAESNSETQYF
TGTGCCAGCAGCGCGGAGTCCAACTCGGAGACCCAGTACTTC
>TRBV21-1|.|TRBJ2-5|.
CASKSVRQETQYF
TGTGCCAGCAAGTCAGTCAGACAAGAGACCCAGTACTTC
>TRBV2|.|TRBJ1-4|.
CASKRTNEKLFF
TGTGCCAGCAAAAGGACTAATGAAAAACTGTTTTTT
>TRBV6-5|.|TRBJ2-7|few
CATGQGSYEQYF
TGTGCCACCGGTCAGGGGTCCTACGAGCAGTACTTC
>TRBV20-1|TRBD2|TRBJ2-3|.
CSAEGLADSTDTQYF
TGCAGTGCAGAAGGACTAGCCGATAGCACAGATACGCAGTATTTT
>TRBV3-1|.|TRBJ2-4|.
CASSGPGDTAKNIQYF
TGTGCCAGCAGCGGACCTGGGGATACGGCCAAAAACATTCAGTACTTC
>TRBV7-9|.|TRBJ2-7|many
CASSSQKGRFNEQYF
TGTGCCAGCAGCTCCCAAAAGGGCCGCTTTAACGAGCAGTACTTC
>TRBV7-2|TRBD2|TRBJ2-5|.
CASSLLTGGSQETQYF
TGTGCCAGCAGCTTATTAACGGGGGGTTCCCAAGAGACCCAGTACTTC
>TRBV7-2|.|TRBJ1-6|few
CASSPPGYNSPLHF
TGTGCCAGCAGCCCTCCAGGGTACAATTCACCCCTCCACTTT
>TRBV7-3|TRBD1|TRBJ2-1|.
CASSPRQGYNEQFF
TGTGCCAGCAGCCCCCGACAGGGCTACAATGAGCAGTTCTTC
>TRBV4-1|.|TRBJ2-3|.
CASRRIEADTQYF
TGCGCCAGCAGACGGATCGAGGCAGATACGCAGTATTTT
>TRBV12-3/TRBV12-4|.|TRBJ2-1|.
CASSLAGKAEQFF
TGTGCCAGCAGTTTGGCTGGGAAGGCTGAGCAGTTCTTC
>TRBV12-3/TRBV12-4|.|TRBJ2-7|.
CASSLSNRAHEQYF
TGTGCCAGCAGCCTCTCTAACAGGGCTCACGAGCAGTACTTC
>TRBV4-1|.|TRBJ2-1|many
CASSQGAPGHEQFF
TGCGCCAGCAGCCAAGGGGCCCCCGGCCATGAGCAGTTCTTC
>TRBV6-2/TRBV6-3|.|TRBJ1-2|.
CASSPSGLPGGYTF
TGTGCCAGCAGCCCCTCGGGCCTCCCTGGTGGCTACACCTTC
>TRBV9|TRBD2|TRBJ2-1|many
CASSVVSRGGGNEQFF
TGTGCCAGCAGCGTAGTCTCTCGGGGGGGCGGGAATGAGCAGTTCTTC
>TRBV7-8|.|TRBJ2-7|many
CASSLALQDYEQYF
TGTGCCAGCAGCTTAGCGCTACAGGACTACGAGCAGTACTTC
>TRBV27|.|TRBJ1-2|.
CASTMKPDTGSGYTF
TGTGCCAGCACCATGAAACCGGACACCGGCTCTGGCTACACCTTC